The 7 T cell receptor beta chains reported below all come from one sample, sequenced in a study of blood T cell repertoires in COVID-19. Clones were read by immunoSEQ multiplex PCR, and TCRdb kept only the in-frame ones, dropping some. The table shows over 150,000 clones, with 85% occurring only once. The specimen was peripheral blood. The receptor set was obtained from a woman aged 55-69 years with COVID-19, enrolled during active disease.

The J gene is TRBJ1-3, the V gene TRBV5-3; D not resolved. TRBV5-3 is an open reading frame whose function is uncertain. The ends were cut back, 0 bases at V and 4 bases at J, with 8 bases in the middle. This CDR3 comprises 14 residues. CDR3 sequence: CARSLVRFGNTIYF. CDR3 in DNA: TGTGCCAGAAGCTTGGTGCGGTTCGGAAACACCATATATTTT.

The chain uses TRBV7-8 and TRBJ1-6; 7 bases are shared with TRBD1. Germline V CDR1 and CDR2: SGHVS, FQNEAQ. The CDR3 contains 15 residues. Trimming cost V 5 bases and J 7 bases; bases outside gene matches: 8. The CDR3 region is CASSAPGQRNSPLHF. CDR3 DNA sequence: TGTGCCAGCAGCGCCCCGGGACAGAGAAATTCACCCCTCCACTTT.

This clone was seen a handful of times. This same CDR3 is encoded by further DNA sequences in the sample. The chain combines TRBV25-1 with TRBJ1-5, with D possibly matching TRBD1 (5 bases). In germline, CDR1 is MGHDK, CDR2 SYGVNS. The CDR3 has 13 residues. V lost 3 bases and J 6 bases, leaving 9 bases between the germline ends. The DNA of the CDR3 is TGTGCCAGCAGTGAGGGGAGGGGTCAGCCCCAGCATTTT. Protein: CASSEGRGQPQHF.

The CDR3 loop reads CASSRTGLRTEAFF. The CDR3 DNA reads TGTGCCAGCAGTAGGACAGGGCTTCGCACTGAAGCTTTCTTT. The chain is built from TRBV6-5 and TRBJ1-1; 8 bases line up with TRBD1. Germline V gene sequence: CDR1 MNHEY, CDR2 SVGAGI. The V segment lost 5 bases and the J segment 4 bases; nucleotides outside the gene matches: 6. The CDR3 has 14 residues.

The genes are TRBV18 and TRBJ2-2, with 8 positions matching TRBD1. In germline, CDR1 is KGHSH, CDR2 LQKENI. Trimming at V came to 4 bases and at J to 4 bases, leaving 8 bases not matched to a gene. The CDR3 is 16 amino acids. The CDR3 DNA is TGTGCCAGCTCACTCCTGGGACAGGCCGGCACCGGGGAGCTGTTTTTT. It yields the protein CASSLLGQAGTGELFF.

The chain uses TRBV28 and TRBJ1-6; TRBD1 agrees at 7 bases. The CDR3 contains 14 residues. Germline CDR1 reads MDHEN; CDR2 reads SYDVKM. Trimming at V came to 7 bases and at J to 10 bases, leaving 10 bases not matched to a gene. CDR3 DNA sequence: TGTGCCAGCACACCCTCAGGGGGAAGATCACCCCTCCACTTT. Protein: CASTPSGGRSPLHF.

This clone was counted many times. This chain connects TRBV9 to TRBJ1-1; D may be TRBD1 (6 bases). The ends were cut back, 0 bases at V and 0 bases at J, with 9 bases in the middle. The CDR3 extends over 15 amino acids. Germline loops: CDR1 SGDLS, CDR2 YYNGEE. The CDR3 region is CASSVAGQLNTEAFF. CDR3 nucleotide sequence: TGTGCCAGCAGCGTAGCTGGACAGCTGAACACTGAAGCTTTCTTT.